These 13 T cell receptor beta chains share one sample of origin, sequenced in a study of CD8 T cells in ankylosing spondylitis. Via MiXCR, TCRdb re-called the 5' RACE reads, giving one row per CDR3 protein. Altogether approximately 350,000 distinct CDR3 sequences are present, around 20% being singletons, with the ten largest covering around 14%. Sequenced: blood, either unsorted or a sorted T cell fraction (not recorded which). The receptors were sampled from a male donor with ankylosing spondylitis or in good health (not recorded which).

Turning to this clonotype: A single base separates this from a much larger clone, so it may be a read error. This chain links TRBV12-3 or TRBV12-4 with TRBJ2-7, with D unclear. Trimming took 3 bases from V and 0 from J, leaving 6 bases between them. This CDR3 is built from 13 residues. CDR3 nucleotide sequence: TGTGCCAGCAGTTTTCACAGCTCCTACGAGCAGTACTTC. This codes for CASSFHSSYEQYF.

This clonotype came up many times. The chain couples TRBV29-1 to TRBJ2-1, with 8 bases identical to TRBD2. Germline CDR1 reads SQVTM; CDR2 reads ANQGSEA. The CDR3 has 13 amino acids. With V trimmed by 7 bases and J by 7 bases, 9 bases remained unmatched. This chain's CDR3 is CSAAGAVGNEQFF. In DNA form, the CDR3 reads TGCAGCGCAGCGGGGGCGGTCGGAAATGAGCAGTTCTTC.

This chain connects TRBV13 to TRBJ2-3, with TRBD2 matching over 8 bases. After removal of 5 bases from V and 4 bases from J, the junction contained 8 bases not matched to a gene. The CDR3 runs 15 residues. Germline-derived CDR1 and CDR2 are PRHDT and FYEKMQ (reference sequence). The CDR3 sequence is CASSPEGSGADTQYF. Written as DNA, the CDR3 is TGTGCCAGCAGCCCCGAGGGTAGCGGGGCAGATACGCAGTATTTT.

The J gene is TRBJ2-1, the V gene TRBV27, with 8 bases lining up with TRBD2. The CDR3 runs to 16 residues. Germline CDR1 and CDR2: MNHEY and SMNVEV (reference sequence). Trimming at V came to 8 bases and at J to 3 bases, leaving 12 bases not matched to a gene. The CDR3 reads CASFAGGNNLYNEQFF. As DNA, the CDR3 is TGTGCCAGCTTTGCGGGGGGCAATAATCTCTACAATGAGCAGTTCTTC.

About this clonotype itself: One end of the junction does not line up with germline, which may come from a read error. The chain employs TRBV15 and TRBJ1-1, with a possible D match to TRBD1 (5 bases). Germline V gene data show CDR1 as LNHNV and CDR2 as YYDKDF (reference sequence). This CDR3 comprises 13 residues. CDR3 coding DNA: TGTGCCACCAGCAGAGCGGAGACAGCGATGGATCTCTTT. It yields the protein CATSRAETAMDLF. Together with reference TRBV15 and TRBJ1-1, the CDR3 gives the full variable domain: DAMVIQNPRYQVTQFGKPVTLSCSQTLNHNVMYWYQQKSSQAPKLLFHYYDKDFNNEADTPDNFQSRRPNTSFCFLDIRSPGLGDTAMYLCATSRAETAMDLFGQGTRLTVV.

The genes are TRBV20-1 and TRBJ2-1; D is possibly TRBD1 (6 bases). Germline loops: CDR1 DFQATT, CDR2 SNEGSKA (reference sequence). Trimming removed 3 bases at V and 2 bases at J, with 11 bases between. The CDR3 sequence is 14 residues long. The CDR3 region is CSASDTGTYNEQFF. CDR3 in DNA: TGCAGTGCTAGCGATACAGGGACCTACAATGAGCAGTTCTTC.

The rearrangement links TRBV6-5 to TRBJ2-3; D uncertain. Germline V gene data show CDR1 as MNHEY and CDR2 as SVGAGI. V was trimmed by 1 base and J by 5 bases, leaving 4 bases between them. The CDR3 runs to 12 residues. The CDR3 protein is CASSYYGDTQYF. CDR3 nucleotide sequence: TGTGCCAGCAGTTACTATGGAGATACGCAGTATTTT.

This clonotype was seen once. CDR3 DNA: TGTGCCAGCAGCTCAGGGGGCGGTTTGAACACTGAAGCTTTCTTT. This gives the protein CASSSGGGLNTEAFF. This chain connects TRBV7-6 to TRBJ1-1; 8 nucleotides agree with TRBD1. V lost 4 bases to trimming and J lost 0 bases; unmatched junction nucleotides: 4. The CDR3 consists of 15 residues. The V gene's germline CDR1 is SGHVS and CDR2 FNYEAQ.

This clonotype was found a few times. The chain is built from TRBV24-1 and TRBJ2-1; 10 positions match TRBD2. V dropped 9 bases and J dropped 2; count of bases not matched to a gene: 3. The germline V gene encodes CDR1 KGHDR and CDR2 SFDVKD. This CDR3 has 14 residues. This chain's CDR3 is CATESGGAYNEQFF. The CDR3, as DNA: TGTGCCACCGAAAGCGGGGGGGCCTACAATGAGCAGTTCTTC.

V usage is TRBV29-1 and J usage is TRBJ2-1, with D possibly TRBD1 on 6 matching bases. The V end was cut by 6 bases, the J end by 2 bases, with 14 bases between. This CDR3 is 14 amino acids long. CDR1 SQVTM and CDR2 ANQGSEA come from the germline V gene. The CDR3 DNA reads as TGCAGCGTGCCGGGACAAGGTACCTACAATGAGCAGTTCTTC. It codes for CSVPGQGTYNEQFF.

The chain recombines TRBV20-1 with TRBJ2-7; unclear D gene. The CDR3 length is 13 residues. Germline loops: CDR1 DFQATT, CDR2 SNEGSKA (reference sequence). V lost 3 bases and J 5 bases, leaving 14 bases between the germline ends. DNA of the CDR3: TGCAGTGCTAGGGGGATTTTGTGGGACGAGCAGTACTTC. The encoded protein is CSARGILWDEQYF.

The chain recombines TRBV4-1 with TRBJ2-7; 8 bases align to TRBD2. This CDR3 is 18 amino acids long. Trimming cost V 0 bases and J 0 bases; bases outside gene matches: 10. Germline-derived CDR1 and CDR2 are MGHRA and YSYEKL. Written as DNA, the CDR3 is TGCGCCAGCAGCCAAGATCCCCATGCGGGGGGTCTCTCCTACGAGCAGTACTTC. It encodes CASSQDPHAGGLSYEQYF.

The chain recombines TRBV5-6 with TRBJ2-3, with D possibly matching TRBD2 (6 bases). Germline V gene lookup returns CDR1 SGHDT and CDR2 YYEEEE. The CDR3 is 13 residues long. V was clipped by 0 bases and J by 7 bases, with 9 bases between them. Written as DNA, the CDR3 is TGTGCCAGCAGCTTGGGGGACTTTCATACGCAGTATTTT. Translating it yields CASSLGDFHTQYF.